Following are 31 T cell receptor beta chains from one sample sequenced in a study of blood T cell repertoires in COVID-19. Profiled with immunoSEQ multiplex PCR; TCRdb holds only in-frame clones, not every one. This sample has around 80,000 clones; around 80% occur once, and the top ten carry approximately 5%. The sequenced material came from peripheral blood. The receptors come from a woman over 75 with active or convalescent COVID-19.

J is TRBJ2-5 and V is TRBV7-2; 7 nucleotides agree with TRBD1. V lost 5 bases to trimming and J lost 4 bases; unmatched junction nucleotides: 10. Germline V CDR1 and CDR2: SGHTA, FQGNSA. The CDR3 extends over 15 amino acids. CDR3 in amino acids: CASSIRNRGGETQYF. As DNA, the CDR3 is TGTGCCAGCAGCATCCGAAACAGGGGTGGAGAGACCCAGTACTTC.

The rearrangement links TRBV19 to TRBJ1-2; 10 nucleotides line up with TRBD1. The germline V gene has CDR1 LNHDA and CDR2 SQIVND (reference sequence). The J segment lost 6 bases and the V segment lost 7 bases, leaving 8 bases of the junction unmatched. The CDR3 length is 14 residues. The CDR3 bases are TGTGCCAGTACGTTAAGACAGGGGGCGGATGGCTACACCTTC. Protein: CASTLRQGADGYTF.

The rearrangement uses TRBV11-2 and TRBJ2-1, with 9 positions matching TRBD1. Germline trimming cut 1 base from V and 9 bases from J; bases unmatched to any gene: 13. CDR1 SGHAT and CDR2 FQNNGV come from the germline V gene. This CDR3 spans 17 amino acids. The CDR3 loop is CASSLGGGTGSVGEQFF. CDR3 nucleotide sequence: TGTGCCAGCAGCTTAGGAGGGGGGACAGGGTCGGTGGGTGAGCAGTTCTTC.

The V call is TRBV2, the J call TRBJ2-5; D unresolved. The CDR3 loop spans 12 amino acids. V was cut by 7 bases and J by 2 bases, with 8 bases left in between. The germline CDR1 and CDR2 sequences are SNHLY and FYNNEI. In DNA, the CDR3 is TGTGCCAGCACGCGGCCTCAAGAGACCCAGTACTTC. Protein product: CASTRPQETQYF. Based on the CDR3 plus reference TRBV2 and TRBJ2-5, the full variable domain is EPEVTQTPSHQVTQMGQEVILRCVPISNHLYFYWYRQILGQKVEFLVSFYNNEISEKSEIFDDQFSVERPDGSNFTLKIRSTKLEDSAMYFCASTRPQETQYFGPGTRLLVL.

This clone was seen more than once but under ten times. This chain uses TRBV19 with TRBJ2-2; possible D gene TRBD2, 6 bases. The CDR3 length is 15 residues. In germline, CDR1 is LNHDA, CDR2 SQIVND (reference sequence). V was clipped by 4 bases and J by 7 bases, with 16 bases between them. The CDR3 DNA follows: TGTGCCAGTAGTAACGGGAGACCTTCCCTCGGGGAGCTGTTTTTT. Amino acid sequence: CASSNGRPSLGELFF.

This chain uses TRBV19 with TRBJ2-3, with TRBD1 matching 7 bases. The CDR3 has 14 residues. Germline V gene lookup returns CDR1 LNHDA and CDR2 SQIVND (reference sequence). J gave up 0 bases and V 6 bases, and 3 bases lay outside the gene matches. CDR3 nucleotides: TGTGCCAGTAGCCGGGACAGCAGCACAGATACGCAGTATTTT. Protein: CASSRDSSTDTQYF.

This chain connects TRBV28 to TRBJ2-3, with TRBD2 matching 8 bases. The CDR3 spans 20 residues. CDR1 is MDHEN and CDR2 is SYDVKM in the germline V gene. Germline trimming cut 7 bases from V and 1 base from J; bases unmatched to any gene: 22. The CDR3 sequence is CASKGPFVGWSSGRTDTQYF. CDR3 nucleotides: TGTGCCAGCAAAGGACCCTTCGTAGGCTGGTCTAGCGGGCGCACAGATACGCAGTATTTT.

This chain uses TRBV25-1 with TRBJ1-6; maybe TRBD1 (5 bases). Trimming stripped 6 bases from V and 7 bases from J, with 13 bases between. There are 14 residues in the CDR3. Per the germline V gene, CDR1 is MGHDK and CDR2 is SYGVNS. The CDR3 sequence: CASSAGFRNSPLHF. In DNA form, the CDR3 reads TGTGCCAGCAGCGCAGGGTTTCGGAATTCACCCCTCCACTTT.

The rearrangement uses TRBV29-1 and TRBJ1-4; the D gene is possibly TRBD1 (6 bases). Germline loops: CDR1 SQVTM, CDR2 ANQGSEA. The germline V and J ends were trimmed by 4 bases and 8 bases, with 17 bases remaining between them. CDR3 size: 14 residues. The CDR3 DNA reads as TGCAGCGTTGGCGGGCTACAGGGATGGGAAAAACTGTTTTTT. Encoded protein: CSVGGLQGWEKLFF. Together with reference TRBV29-1 and TRBJ1-4, the CDR3 gives the full variable domain: SAVISQKPSRDICQRGTSLTIQCQVDSQVTMMFWYRQQPGQSLTLIATANQGSEATYESGFVIDKFPISRPNLTFSTLTVSNMSPEDSSIYLCSVGGLQGWEKLFFGSGTQLSVL.

The V and J genes are TRBV7-9 and TRBJ2-7; 8 bases align to TRBD2. Trimming cost V 3 bases and J 6 bases; bases outside gene matches: 4. This CDR3 comprises 13 residues. Germline V gene sequence: CDR1 SEHNR, CDR2 FQNEAQ (reference sequence). DNA for the CDR3: TGTGCCAGCAGCTTGGGACTAGGGGGCGAGCAGTACTTC. Translating gives CASSLGLGGEQYF.

The chain is built from TRBV5-4 and TRBJ2-7, with 9 bases identical to TRBD1. CDR3 length: 15 amino acids. Germline V gene sequence: CDR1 SGHNT, CDR2 YYREEE (reference sequence). V shed 4 bases and J 5 bases; nucleotides not matched to a gene: 10. CDR3 DNA sequence: TGTGCCAGCAGCAGAAGGGACAGGGCCGAGGACGAGCAGTACTTC. Translation: CASSRRDRAEDEQYF.

The chain joins TRBV19 to TRBJ1-5; D possibly corresponds to TRBD1 (6 bases). Germline V gene sequence: CDR1 LNHDA, CDR2 SQIVND (reference sequence). The CDR3 spans 15 residues. V was pared by 6 bases and J by 0 bases, with 12 bases between. CDR3 sequence (DNA): TGTGCCAGTAGCACAGGGATCCATAGCAATCAGCCCCAGCATTTT. Its protein is CASSTGIHSNQPQHF. The full variable domain, its missing parts supplied by reference TRBV19 and TRBJ1-5, is DGGITQSPKYLFRKEGQNVTLSCEQNLNHDAMYWYRQDPGQGLRLIYYSQIVNDFQKGDIAEGYSVSREKKESFPLTVTSAQKNPTAFYLCASSTGIHSNQPQHFGDGTRLSIL.

This rearrangement joins TRBV7-2 to TRBJ1-3, with TRBD1 identical over 8 bases. The CDR3 spans 14 residues. Germline V gene sequence: CDR1 SGHTA, CDR2 FQGNSA. V shed 4 bases, J shed 4 bases, and the junction held 3 bases outside the gene matches. The CDR3 loop is CASSSWTGGNTIYF. For the CDR3, the DNA is TGTGCCAGCAGCTCATGGACAGGGGGAAACACCATATATTTT. The variable domain in full, with the rest retrieved from reference TRBV7-2 and TRBJ1-3, is GAGVSQSPSNKVTEKGKDVELRCDPISGHTALYWYRQSLGQGLEFLIYFQGNSAPDKSGLPSDRFSAERTGGSVSTLTIQRTQQEDSAVYLCASSSWTGGNTIYFGEGSWLTVV.

The chain couples TRBV7-2 to TRBJ2-7; D not resolved. CDR1 and CDR2 from the germline V gene are SGHTA and FQGNSA. This CDR3 is 16 amino acids long. The V and J ends lost 4 bases and 0 bases respectively, with 16 bases between them. CDR3 in amino acids: CASSSFGYAVSYEQYF. CDR3 nucleotide sequence: TGTGCCAGCAGCTCCTTTGGCTACGCGGTCTCCTACGAGCAGTACTTC.

The gene calls are TRBV19 and TRBJ2-1, with TRBD2 matching 8 bases. The V gene's germline CDR1 is LNHDA and CDR2 SQIVND (reference sequence). After removal of 4 bases from V and 0 bases from J, the junction contained 14 bases not matched to a gene. The CDR3 runs 19 residues. For the CDR3, the DNA is TGTGCCAGTAGTAGACGGACTAGCAAAATTCCCATCTCCTACAATGAGCAGTTCTTC. As protein: CASSRRTSKIPISYNEQFF. Full variable domain (remainder filled in from reference TRBV19 and TRBJ2-1): DGGITQSPKYLFRKEGQNVTLSCEQNLNHDAMYWYRQDPGQGLRLIYYSQIVNDFQKGDIAEGYSVSREKKESFPLTVTSAQKNPTAFYLCASSRRTSKIPISYNEQFFGPGTRLTVL.

The rearrangement joins TRBV5-1 to TRBJ1-6, with TRBD1 as a possible D gene (6 bases). CDR1 is SGHRS, CDR2 YFSETQ, per germline. This CDR3 spans 17 amino acids. With 1 base removed from V and 8 bases from J, the gap between germline ends came to 19 bases. CDR3 bases: TGCGCCAGCAGCTTGAGAGCAGGGGATGTTTGGGATTCACCCCTCCACTTT. Residues: CASSLRAGDVWDSPLHF.

This clone was counted a single time. V and J are TRBV28 and TRBJ1-5; D is possibly TRBD1 (6 bases). The CDR3 extends over 14 amino acids. V gave up 2 bases and J gave up 7 bases, with 12 bases separating them. The germline V gene encodes CDR1 MDHEN and CDR2 SYDVKM. The CDR3 spells CASSLGGAEQPQHF. CDR3 nucleotide sequence: TGTGCCAGCAGTTTAGGGGGGGCAGAACAGCCCCAGCATTTT.

This clone was detected only a few times. V gene TRBV2 combines with J gene TRBJ2-7; 9 bases are shared with TRBD1. CDR1 and CDR2 from the germline V gene are SNHLY and FYNNEI. CDR3 size: 15 residues. Losses at the gene ends were 4 bases for V and 5 bases for J; bases not matched to a gene: 9. CDR3 DNA sequence: TGTGCCAGCAGTGGAACCGGGACAGGGTCCCACGAGCAGTACTTC. Translation gives CASSGTGTGSHEQYF.

In this sample, this clone turned up a few times. V and J are TRBV3-1 (or the pseudogene TRBV3-2) and TRBJ2-7; 8 nucleotides agree with TRBD2. CDR1 LGHDT and CDR2 YNNKEL come from the germline V gene (reference sequence). CDR3 size: 15 residues. The J segment lost 3 bases and the V segment lost 1 base, leaving 5 bases of the junction unmatched. CDR3 protein: CASSQGTGGLYEQYF. The CDR3 DNA sequence: TGTGCCAGCAGCCAAGGGACGGGGGGGCTCTACGAGCAGTACTTC.

The chain couples TRBV5-6 to TRBJ2-2, with 8 bases aligning to TRBD1. In germline, CDR1 is SGHDT, CDR2 YYEEEE. The CDR3 has 16 amino acids. Trimming removed 2 bases from V and 0 bases from J; junction bases left unmatched: 3. The CDR3 protein is CASSFWDRSNTGELFF. CDR3 DNA: TGTGCCAGCAGCTTTTGGGACAGGTCGAACACCGGGGAGCTGTTTTTT. The full variable domain, completed using reference TRBV5-6 and TRBJ2-2, is DAGVTQSPTHLIKTRGQQVTLRCSPKSGHDTVSWYQQALGQGPQFIFQYYEEEERQRGNFPDRFSGHQFPNYSSELNVNALLLGDSALYLCASSFWDRSNTGELFFGEGSRLTVL.

This sequence joins TRBV21-1 and TRBJ2-4; TRBD1, the table's D call, lacks a check against the DNA. TRBV21-1 is given as a pseudogene. The CDR3 consists of 19 residues. CDR3 DNA sequence: TGTGCCAGCAGCAAAGAAGACAGGGGAAGGTCCTTAGCCAAAAACATTCAGTACTTC. Translated: CASSKEDRGRSLAKNIQYF.

Concerning this clone itself: Other DNA sequences in this specimen translate into the identical CDR3. The chain combines TRBV3-1 (or the pseudogene TRBV3-2) with TRBJ1-1; a possible D gene is TRBD1 (5 bases). This CDR3 region has 15 residues. The germline V gene has CDR1 LGHDT and CDR2 YNNKEL (reference sequence). Trimming removed 2 bases from V and 1 base from J, with 11 bases in between. CDR3 residues: CASSQPQGGNTEAFF. The CDR3 DNA is TGTGCCAGCAGCCAACCCCAGGGAGGGAACACTGAAGCTTTCTTT.

CDR3 bases: TGTGCCAGCAGCTTAGTGAGAGAGAACACCATATATTTT. Protein sequence: CASSLVRENTIYF. The chain couples TRBV7-2 to TRBJ1-3; D is uncertain. Germline V lookup: CDR1 SGHTA, CDR2 FQGNSA. V dropped 1 base and J dropped 7 bases, with 8 bases sitting between them. The CDR3 has 13 amino acids.

The J gene is TRBJ1-6, the V gene TRBV27, with D unresolved. Germline values: CDR1 MNHEY, CDR2 SMNVEV (reference sequence). This CDR3 contains 14 residues. V lost 2 bases to trimming and J lost 4 bases, with 6 bases between them. CDR3 loop: CASSLREYNSPLHF. CDR3 DNA: TGTGCCAGCAGTTTACGAGAGTATAATTCACCCCTCCACTTT.

V is TRBV7-6 and J is TRBJ2-3; D is possibly TRBD1 (6 bases). The CDR3 runs to 14 residues. The germline V gene has CDR1 SGHVS and CDR2 FNYEAQ. Trimming removed 1 base from V and 10 bases from J, with 15 bases in between. The chain's CDR3 is CASSLEPSQGAQYF. For the CDR3, the DNA is TGTGCCAGCAGCTTAGAGCCCTCACAGGGCGCGCAGTATTTT.

The sample holds one count of this clone. The chain's CDR3 is CASSLERGGVHEQYF. The CDR3 DNA reads as TGTGCCAGCAGTCTAGAGCGGGGGGGCGTACACGAGCAGTACTTC. The gene calls are TRBV6-2 or TRBV6-3 and TRBJ2-7, with 10 bases lining up with TRBD2. V lost 5 bases to trimming and J lost 5 bases; unmatched junction nucleotides: 9. Germline V gene sequence: CDR1 MNHEY, CDR2 SVGEGT. This CDR3 comprises 15 residues.

This rearrangement joins TRBV10-2 to TRBJ1-5, with 11 bases fitting TRBD1. The CDR3 runs 15 residues. V gave up 6 bases and J gave up 1 base; unmatched junction bases: 2. Germline lookup yields CDR1 WSHSY and CDR2 SAAADI. CDR3 sequence (DNA): TGCGCCAGCAGGGGACAGGGGGTGAGCAATCAGCCCCAGCATTTT. Its translation is CASRGQGVSNQPQHF.

This clone has more than one count but fewer than ten. This chain joins TRBV30 and TRBJ1-2; 9 bases are shared with TRBD1. The CDR3 runs to 13 residues. The germline CDR1 and CDR2 sequences are GTSNPN and SVGIG (reference sequence). V was clipped by 5 bases and J by 7 bases; unmatched bases: 8. CDR3 amino acids: CAWGQQGAGGYTF. DNA of the CDR3: TGTGCCTGGGGTCAACAGGGGGCGGGTGGCTACACCTTC.

The chain has TRBV28 and TRBJ1-5; D gene unclear. Germline-derived CDR1 and CDR2 are MDHEN and SYDVKM. The CDR3 runs 13 residues. V was shortened by 2 bases and J by 4 bases, with 6 bases between the two germline ends. CDR3 region: CASSLEINQPQHF. The CDR3 coding sequence is TGTGCCAGCAGTTTAGAGATTAATCAGCCCCAGCATTTT.

The chain's CDR3 is CASSLPTGGNTEAFF. The CDR3 nucleotides read TGTGCCAGCAGCTTACCGACAGGGGGGAACACTGAAGCTTTCTTT. This sequence joins TRBV13 and TRBJ1-1; 9 nucleotides agree with TRBD1. The CDR3 contains 15 residues. With 2 bases clipped from V and 1 base from J, the junction kept 2 bases outside the gene matches. Germline CDR1 and CDR2: PRHDT and FYEKMQ (reference sequence).

This clone has ten or more counts. This sequence joins TRBV5-4 and TRBJ1-2; D unresolved. The germline V and J ends were trimmed by 0 bases and 2 bases, with 8 bases remaining between them. The germline V gene has CDR1 SGHNT and CDR2 YYREEE (reference sequence). This CDR3 region has 14 residues. Written as DNA, the CDR3 is TGTGCCAGCAGCTTGGCCGGGGTAAACTATGGCTACACCTTC. As protein: CASSLAGVNYGYTF. Drawing the rest from reference TRBV5-4 and TRBJ1-2, the complete variable domain is ETGVTQSPTHLIKTRGQQVTLRCSSQSGHNTVSWYQQALGQGPQFIFQYYREEENGRGNFPPRFSGLQFPNYSSELNVNALELDDSALYLCASSLAGVNYGYTFGSGTRLTVV.